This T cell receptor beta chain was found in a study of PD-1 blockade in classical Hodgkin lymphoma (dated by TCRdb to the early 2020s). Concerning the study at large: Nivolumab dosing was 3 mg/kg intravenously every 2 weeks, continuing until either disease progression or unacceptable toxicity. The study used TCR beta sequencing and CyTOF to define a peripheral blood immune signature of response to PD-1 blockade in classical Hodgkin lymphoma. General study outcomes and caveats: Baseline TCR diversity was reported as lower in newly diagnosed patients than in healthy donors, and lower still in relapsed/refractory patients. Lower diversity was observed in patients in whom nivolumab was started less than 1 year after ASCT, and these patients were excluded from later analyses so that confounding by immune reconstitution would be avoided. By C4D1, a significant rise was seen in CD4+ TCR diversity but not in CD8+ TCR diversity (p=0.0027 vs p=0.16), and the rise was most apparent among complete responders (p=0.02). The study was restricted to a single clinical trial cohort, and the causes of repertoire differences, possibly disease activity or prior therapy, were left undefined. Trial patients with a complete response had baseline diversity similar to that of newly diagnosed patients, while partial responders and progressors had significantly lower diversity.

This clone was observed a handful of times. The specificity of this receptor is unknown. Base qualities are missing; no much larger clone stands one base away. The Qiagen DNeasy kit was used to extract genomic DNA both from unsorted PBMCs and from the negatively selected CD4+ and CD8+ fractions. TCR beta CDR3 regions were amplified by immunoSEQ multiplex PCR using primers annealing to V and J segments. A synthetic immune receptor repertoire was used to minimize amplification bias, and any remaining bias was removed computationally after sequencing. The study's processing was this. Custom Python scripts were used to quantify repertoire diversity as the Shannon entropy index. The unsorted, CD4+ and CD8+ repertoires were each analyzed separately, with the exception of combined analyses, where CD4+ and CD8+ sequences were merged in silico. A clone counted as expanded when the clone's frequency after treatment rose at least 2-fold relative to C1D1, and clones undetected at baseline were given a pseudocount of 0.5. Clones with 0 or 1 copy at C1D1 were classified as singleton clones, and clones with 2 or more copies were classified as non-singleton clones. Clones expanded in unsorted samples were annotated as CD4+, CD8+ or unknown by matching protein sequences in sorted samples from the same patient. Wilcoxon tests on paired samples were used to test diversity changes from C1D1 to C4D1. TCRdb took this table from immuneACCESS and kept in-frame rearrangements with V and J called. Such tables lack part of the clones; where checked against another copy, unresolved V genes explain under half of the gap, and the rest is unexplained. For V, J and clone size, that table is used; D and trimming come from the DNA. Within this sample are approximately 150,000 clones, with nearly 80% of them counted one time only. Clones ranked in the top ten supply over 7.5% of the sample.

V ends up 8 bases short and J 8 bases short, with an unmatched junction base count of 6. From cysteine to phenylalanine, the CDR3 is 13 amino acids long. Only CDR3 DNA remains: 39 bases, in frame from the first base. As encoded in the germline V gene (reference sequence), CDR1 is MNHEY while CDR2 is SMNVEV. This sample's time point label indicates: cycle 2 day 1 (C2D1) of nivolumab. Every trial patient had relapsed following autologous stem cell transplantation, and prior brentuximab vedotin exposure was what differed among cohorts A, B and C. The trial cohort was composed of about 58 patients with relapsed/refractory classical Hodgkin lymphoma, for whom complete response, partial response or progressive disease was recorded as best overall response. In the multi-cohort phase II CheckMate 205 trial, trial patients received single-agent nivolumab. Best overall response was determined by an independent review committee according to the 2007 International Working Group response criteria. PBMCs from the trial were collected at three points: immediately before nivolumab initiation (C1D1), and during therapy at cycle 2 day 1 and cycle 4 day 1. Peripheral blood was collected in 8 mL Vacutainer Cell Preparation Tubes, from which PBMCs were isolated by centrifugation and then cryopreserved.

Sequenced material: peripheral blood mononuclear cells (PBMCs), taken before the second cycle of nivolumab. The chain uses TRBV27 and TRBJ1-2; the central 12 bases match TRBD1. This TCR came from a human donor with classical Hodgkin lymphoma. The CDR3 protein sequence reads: CASWDRGREGYTF. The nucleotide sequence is TGTGCCAGCTGGGACAGGGGGCGCGAGGGCTACACCTTC.